The rows below give T cell receptor beta chains drawn from one sample of a study of blood T cell repertoires in COVID-19. Only in-frame clones appear in the TCRdb table, and some are missing; sequencing was by immunoSEQ multiplex PCR. The data show roughly 170,000 clones, with approximately 87% seen just once and less than 25% held by the top ten. Sequencing was carried out using peripheral blood. These receptor sequences come from a man between 70 and 80 years old with active or convalescent COVID-19. Both conserved end residues are part of each CDR3. Fields, in order: D gene, V gene, J gene, clone size, CDR3 protein, CDR3 DNA. A D gene is named only where the DNA matches it firmly. For some rows the clone size is stated as once, few or many, or as a class when expanded; others skip it.

D: TRBD1
V: TRBV6-2/TRBV6-3
J: TRBJ2-5
size: .
CDR3: CASSYSTGTVKTQYF
DNA: TGTGCCAGCAGTTACTCAACGGGGACAGTAAAGACCCAGTACTTC

D: .
V: TRBV7-9
J: TRBJ1-1
size: once
CDR3: CASGRGGWYTEAFF
DNA: TGTGCCAGCGGCAGGGGAGGTTGGTACACTGAAGCTTTCTTT

D: .
V: TRBV7-9
J: TRBJ1-6
size: once
CDR3: CASSFGTGNNSPLHF
DNA: TGTGCCAGCAGCTTCGGGACTGGTAATAATTCACCCCTCCACTTT

D: .
V: TRBV7-8
J: TRBJ1-5
size: .
CDR3: CASSLQGISNQPQHF
DNA: TGTGCCAGCAGCTTACAGGGTATCAGCAATCAGCCCCAGCATTTT

D: .
V: TRBV30
J: TRBJ1-1
size: .
CDR3: CAWRAETAQTEAFF
DNA: TGTGCCTGGAGAGCCGAGACAGCCCAAACTGAAGCTTTCTTT

D: .
V: TRBV20-1
J: TRBJ1-2
size: .
CDR3: CSASRDGYTF
DNA: TGCAGTGCCAGCCGGGATGGCTACACCTTC

D: TRBD2
V: TRBV7-8
J: TRBJ2-7
size: .
CDR3: CASMERELVEQYF
DNA: TGTGCCAGCATGGAGCGGGAGTTAGTCGAGCAGTACTTC

D: TRBD1
V: TRBV28
J: TRBJ2-5
size: .
CDR3: CASSLPRGNSETQYF
DNA: TGTGCCAGCAGTCTACCCAGGGGGAATTCGGAGACCCAGTACTTC

D: .
V: TRBV4-3
J: TRBJ1-2
size: .
CDR3: CASSQDRAVDRYGYTF
DNA: TGCGCCAGCAGCCAAGATCGAGCCGTAGATCGGTATGGCTACACCTTC

D: .
V: TRBV10-1
J: TRBJ1-3
size: .
CDR3: CASSPGSGNTIYF
DNA: TGCGCCAGCAGTCCAGGGTCTGGAAACACCATATATTTT

D: .
V: TRBV19
J: TRBJ1-1
size: once
CDR3: CASSIWVTANTEAFF
DNA: TGTGCCAGTAGTATATGGGTGACAGCCAACACTGAAGCTTTCTTT

D: .
V: TRBV30
J: TRBJ2-7
size: .
CDR3: CAWSVKGEFYEQYF
DNA: TGTGCCTGGAGTGTTAAGGGAGAGTTTTACGAGCAGTACTTC

D: .
V: TRBV27
J: TRBJ1-2
size: .
CDR3: CASSFSGAPEYGYTF
DNA: TGTGCCAGCAGTTTTTCAGGGGCGCCGGAATATGGCTACACCTTC

D: .
V: TRBV18
J: TRBJ2-3
size: .
CDR3: CASSPVAVGSTDTQYF
DNA: TGTGCCAGCTCACCAGTCGCGGTCGGGAGCACAGATACGCAGTATTTT

D: .
V: TRBV19
J: TRBJ2-3
size: .
CDR3: CASSIIRQNTDTQYF
DNA: TGTGCCAGTAGTATAATTCGACAGAACACAGATACGCAGTATTTT

D: TRBD1
V: TRBV29-1
J: TRBJ2-4
size: .
CDR3: CSVEDRGRAKNIQYF
DNA: TGCAGCGTGGAAGACAGGGGACGGGCCAAAAACATTCAGTACTTC

D: TRBD2
V: TRBV6-4
J: TRBJ2-3
size: .
CDR3: CASSAGRNTDTQYF
DNA: TGTGCCAGCAGTGCCGGGAGGAACACAGATACGCAGTATTTT

D: .
V: TRBV11-1
J: TRBJ2-5
size: few
CDR3: CASSLDRSGSQYF
DNA: TGTGCCAGCAGCTTAGACCGGTCCGGGAGCCAGTACTTC

D: .
V: TRBV18
J: TRBJ1-1
size: .
CDR3: CASSPRGNTEAFF
DNA: TGTGCCAGCTCACCGCGCGGGAACACTGAAGCTTTCTTT

D: .
V: TRBV7-2
J: TRBJ2-3
size: .
CDR3: CASSSTVAGAVTDTQYF
DNA: TGTGCCAGCAGCTCAACGGTAGCAGGGGCGGTCACAGATACGCAGTATTTT

D: TRBD1
V: TRBV30
J: TRBJ1-5
size: .
CDR3: CAWSLDRAGQPQHF
DNA: TGTGCCTGGAGTCTCGACAGGGCGGGTCAGCCCCAGCATTTT

D: .
V: TRBV29-1
J: TRBJ1-2
size: .
CDR3: CSGHIVGDEYGYTF
DNA: TGCAGCGGACATATCGTGGGCGACGAGTATGGCTACACCTTC

D: TRBD1
V: TRBV5-1
J: TRBJ1-4
size: once
CDR3: CASSEWGQGAEKLFF
DNA: TGCGCCAGCAGCGAGTGGGGGCAGGGGGCCGAAAAACTGTTTTTT

D: TRBD1
V: TRBV28
J: TRBJ1-4
size: few
CDR3: CASSLDGTGEEKLFF
DNA: TGTGCCAGCAGTTTAGATGGGACAGGGGAAGAAAAACTGTTTTTT

D: .
V: TRBV5-4
J: TRBJ2-7
size: .
CDR3: CASSFGMASTYEQYF
DNA: TGTGCCAGCAGCTTCGGTATGGCTAGTACCTACGAGCAGTACTTC

D: TRBD1
V: TRBV6-5
J: TRBJ2-1
size: .
CDR3: CASRRGQGVYNEQFF
DNA: TGTGCCAGCAGGCGGGGACAGGGGGTTTACAATGAGCAGTTCTTC

D: .
V: TRBV27
J: TRBJ2-7
size: many
CDR3: CASSLSVDSVYEQYF
DNA: TGTGCCAGCAGTTTATCCGTGGACAGTGTTTACGAGCAGTACTTC

D: .
V: TRBV6-2/TRBV6-3
J: TRBJ2-5
size: .
CDR3: CASSYSRGSSVLETQYF
DNA: TGTGCCAGCAGTTACTCGAGAGGGTCATCTGTACTAGAGACCCAGTACTTC

D: TRBD1
V: TRBV5-1
J: TRBJ1-6
size: .
CDR3: CASSQAEGAVHRSPLHF
DNA: TGCGCCAGCAGCCAGGCGGAGGGGGCTGTTCATCGATCACCCCTCCACTTT

D: .
V: TRBV3-1/TRBV3-2
J: TRBJ2-4
size: .
CDR3: CASSQVWGRKNIQYF
DNA: TGTGCCAGCAGCCAAGTCTGGGGCAGGAAAAACATTCAGTACTTC

D: TRBD1
V: TRBV4-3
J: TRBJ2-7
size: .
CDR3: CASSQVFTAGGEQYF
DNA: TGCGCCAGCAGCCAAGTGTTTACGGCAGGGGGAGAGCAGTACTTC

D: .
V: TRBV24-1
J: TRBJ1-2
size: .
CDR3: CATSTGLNYGYTF
DNA: TGTGCCACCAGCACAGGGCTAAACTATGGCTACACCTTC

D: .
V: TRBV5-1
J: TRBJ1-1
size: once
CDR3: CASRKGWQGNTEAFF
DNA: TGCGCCAGCAGAAAGGGGTGGCAGGGGAACACTGAAGCTTTCTTT

D: .
V: TRBV5-5
J: TRBJ1-5
size: .
CDR3: CASSPGQLNGAEPQHF
DNA: TGTGCCAGCAGCCCCGGACAGCTTAATGGTGCTGAGCCCCAGCATTTT

D: TRBD1
V: TRBV10-3
J: TRBJ2-7
size: medium-sized
CDR3: CAISEDRTSYEQYF
DNA: TGTGCCATCAGCGAGGACAGGACCTCCTACGAGCAGTACTTC

D: TRBD2
V: TRBV3-1/TRBV3-2
J: TRBJ2-3
size: .
CDR3: CASSQPVLAGGQDTQYF
DNA: TGTGCCAGCAGCCAACCCGTTTTAGCGGGGGGACAAGATACGCAGTATTTT

D: TRBD1
V: TRBV18
J: TRBJ2-2
size: .
CDR3: CASSRGTGDIGELFF
DNA: TGTGCCAGCTCACGTGGGACAGGGGACATCGGGGAGCTGTTTTTT

D: TRBD1
V: TRBV5-1
J: TRBJ2-7
size: .
CDR3: CASSATGLEQYF
DNA: TGCGCCAGCAGTGCGACAGGGCTCGAGCAGTACTTC

D: TRBD1
V: TRBV27
J: TRBJ1-5
size: .
CDR3: CASRTDRGLGQPQHF
DNA: TGTGCCAGCAGGACCGACAGGGGGCTTGGTCAGCCCCAGCATTTT

D: .
V: TRBV19
J: TRBJ1-3
size: .
CDR3: CASSTNAGNTIYF
DNA: TGTGCCAGTAGTACGAATGCGGGAAACACCATATATTTT

D: .
V: TRBV11-3
J: TRBJ2-1
size: .
CDR3: CASSPRGRNNEQFF
DNA: TGTGCCAGCAGCCCTCGAGGCCGAAACAATGAGCAGTTCTTC

D: TRBD2
V: TRBV4-3
J: TRBJ2-1
size: .
CDR3: CASSQGGAGGRNEQFF
DNA: TGCGCCAGCAGCCAAGGTGGCGCGGGAGGGAGGAATGAGCAGTTCTTC

D: .
V: TRBV7-2
J: TRBJ2-3
size: .
CDR3: CASSPRGYVGTDTQYF
DNA: TGTGCCAGCAGCCCGCGGGGTTACGTCGGGACAGATACGCAGTATTTT

D: TRBD2
V: TRBV7-2
J: TRBJ2-7
size: .
CDR3: CASSLRGASGMSSYEQYF
DNA: TGTGCCAGCAGCTTGAGGGGAGCTAGCGGTATGAGCTCCTACGAGCAGTACTTC

D: .
V: TRBV7-9
J: TRBJ1-4
size: .
CDR3: CASSYGQTATNEKLFF
DNA: TGTGCCAGCAGCTACGGACAGACGGCAACTAATGAAAAACTGTTTTTT

D: .
V: TRBV16
J: TRBJ1-4
size: .
CDR3: CASSHRSTVEEKLFF
DNA: TGTGCCAGCAGCCACCGTTCGACGGTGGAGGAAAAACTGTTTTTT

D: .
V: TRBV27
J: TRBJ2-2
size: once
CDR3: CASSLTTLNTGELFF
DNA: TGTGCCAGCAGTCTGACGACTTTGAACACCGGGGAGCTGTTTTTT

D: .
V: TRBV15
J: TRBJ2-6
size: .
CDR3: CATSSPTRSLSGANVLTF
DNA: TGTGCCACCAGCAGCCCAACCAGGTCCCTCTCTGGGGCCAACGTCCTGACTTTC

D: TRBD1
V: TRBV11-2
J: TRBJ1-6
size: .
CDR3: CASSLAIRQGLGSPLHF
DNA: TGTGCCAGCAGCTTAGCCATCAGACAGGGGTTGGGGTCACCCCTCCACTTT

D: .
V: TRBV5-6
J: TRBJ1-5
size: .
CDR3: CASSPAVGQPQHF
DNA: TGTGCCAGCAGCCCGGCGGTAGGACAGCCCCAGCATTTT

D: TRBD2
V: TRBV3-1/TRBV3-2
J: TRBJ2-7
size: .
CDR3: CASSLRAGLAWYEQYF
DNA: TGTGCCAGCAGCCTCAGGGCGGGACTAGCATGGTACGAGCAGTACTTC

D: TRBD1
V: TRBV18
J: TRBJ2-2
size: few
CDR3: CASSSRDRLTGELFF
DNA: TGTGCCAGCTCGTCCAGGGACAGGCTCACCGGGGAGCTGTTTTTT

D: .
V: TRBV6-5
J: TRBJ2-3
size: .
CDR3: CASSNSGAGTDTQYF
DNA: TGTGCCAGCAGTAACTCGGGGGCTGGCACAGATACGCAGTATTTT

D: TRBD1
V: TRBV28
J: TRBJ1-2
size: .
CDR3: CASTPLTGNGYTF
DNA: TGTGCCAGCACCCCATTGACAGGGAATGGCTACACCTTC

D: .
V: TRBV27
J: TRBJ2-7
size: .
CDR3: CASSPRRGATGEQYF
DNA: TGTGCCAGCAGTCCCCGAAGGGGCGCTACAGGCGAGCAGTACTTC